The 17 T cell receptor beta chains in this list originate from one sample, sequenced in a study of cytotoxic CD8 clonotypes in ibrutinib-treated CLL. Profiled with immunoSEQ multiplex PCR; TCRdb holds only in-frame clones, not every one. Of 60,000 to 95,000 clones listed, roughly 80% were seen once; the top ten hold about 38%. Material: PBMCs, obtained after 24 months of ibrutinib treatment. Receptors originate from a human donor with chronic lymphocytic leukemia.

The V and J genes are TRBV2 and TRBJ2-5, with TRBD2 identical over 7 bases. Germline CDR1 is SNHLY and CDR2 is FYNNEI. This CDR3 has 16 amino acids. V gave up 2 bases and J gave up 4 bases; unmatched junction bases: 10. CDR3 sequence reads: CASSEYSGRAGETQYF. DNA of the CDR3: TGTGCCAGCAGTGAATATTCGGGGAGGGCGGGAGAGACCCAGTACTTC.

The J gene is TRBJ2-7, the V gene TRBV7-9; D unclear. This CDR3 is built from 12 residues. Germline V gives CDR1 SEHNR, CDR2 FQNEAQ (reference sequence). The V and J ends lost 1 base and 5 bases respectively, with 6 bases between them. The CDR3 spells CASSLVTNEQYF. CDR3 DNA: TGTGCCAGCAGCTTAGTAACCAACGAGCAGTACTTC.

The chain couples TRBV6-1 to TRBJ2-1, with 11 nucleotides matching TRBD2. The CDR3 is 13 amino acids. Germline V gives CDR1 MNHNS, CDR2 SASEGT. Trimming took 10 bases from V and 6 from J; bases not matched to a gene: 5. CDR3: CATGTSGPNEQFF. CDR3 bases: TGTGCCACCGGGACTAGCGGACCCAATGAGCAGTTCTTC.

The chain joins TRBV28 to TRBJ2-3; 8 nucleotides match TRBD1. After removal of 7 bases from V and 1 base from J, the junction contained 13 bases not matched to a gene. The CDR3 sequence is 17 residues long. CDR1 is MDHEN and CDR2 is SYDVKM in the germline V gene. The CDR3 coding sequence is TGTGCCAGCATCCCACGTCCGGTGGACAGGGGCACAGATACGCAGTATTTT. Amino acids: CASIPRPVDRGTDTQYF.

The V and J genes are TRBV2 and TRBJ2-5; possible D gene TRBD1, 5 bases. The J call may be in error: the DNA end matches TRBJ2-7 better. The CDR3 is 13 amino acids. CDR1 is SNHLY and CDR2 is FYNNEI in the germline V gene. This CDR3 is CASGAILLLEQYF. DNA of the CDR3: TGTGCCAGCGGGGCGATTCTCCTCCTCGAGCAGTACTTC.

This clone has just a few counts. The chain uses TRBV12-2 and TRBJ1-5; TRBD1 reflects the table's D call only, with no check against the DNA. TRBV12-2 is a pseudogene. The CDR3 totals 14 residues. Here the CDR3 reads CASRARGINQPQHF. CDR3 in DNA: TGTGCAAGTCGCGCAAGGGGGATCAATCAGCCCCAGCATTTT.

The rearrangement links TRBV7-2 to TRBJ1-5; D is perhaps TRBD1 (5 bases). Per the germline V gene, CDR1 is SGHTA and CDR2 is FQGNSA. This CDR3 has 12 amino acids. V was shortened by 1 base and J by 7 bases, with 5 bases between the two germline ends. For the CDR3, the DNA is TGTGCCAGCAGCTTAGGGGGGCAGCCCCAGCATTTT. Its protein product is CASSLGGQPQHF.

CDR3 DNA: TGTGCCAGCAGTTTAGGTAGCGGGAGGGTCTATGAGCAGTTCTTC. Amino acids: CASSLGSGRVYEQFF. The chain has TRBV27 and TRBJ2-1; 11 bases map to TRBD2. Germline CDR1 MNHEY, CDR2 SMNVEV (reference sequence). The V and J ends lost 2 bases and 8 bases, in that order; junction bases with no gene match: 5. The CDR3 runs to 15 residues.

J is TRBJ2-1 and V is TRBV28; D possibly corresponds to TRBD2 (6 bases). V dropped 9 bases and J dropped 15 bases, with 15 bases sitting between them. This CDR3 is 10 amino acids long. Germline CDR1 and CDR2: MDHEN and SYDVKM. CDR3 sequence: CASPRGEGFF. As DNA, the CDR3 is TGTGCCAGTCCCCGCGGGGAAGGGTTCTTC. The complete variable domain, with remaining parts taken from reference TRBV28 and TRBJ2-1, reads DVKVTQSSRYLVKRTGEKVFLECVQDMDHENMFWYRQDPGLGLRLIYFSYDVKMKEKGDIPEGYSVSREKKERFSLILESASTNQTSMYLCASPRGEGFFGPGTRLTVL.

The gene calls are TRBV9 and TRBJ2-3; the D is unclear. Trimming removed 0 bases from V and 6 bases from J, with 14 bases in between. Per the germline V gene, CDR1 is SGDLS and CDR2 is YYNGEE. This CDR3 comprises 15 residues. The CDR3 loop is CASSVDPGAGDTQYF. The CDR3 bases are TGTGCCAGCAGCGTAGATCCCGGCGCTGGGGATACGCAGTATTTT.

This CDR3 reads CAWSLLAGGGNEQFF. The CDR3 bases are TGTGCCTGGAGTCTTCTAGCGGGAGGGGGCAATGAGCAGTTCTTC. This sequence joins TRBV30 and TRBJ2-1, with 12 nucleotides matching TRBD2. Germline CDR1 is GTSNPN and CDR2 is SVGIG (reference sequence). The V segment lost 2 bases and the J segment 6 bases; nucleotides outside the gene matches: 5. CDR3 length: 15 residues.

This chain joins TRBV2 and TRBJ2-5; D is uncertain. Germline lookup yields CDR1 SNHLY and CDR2 FYNNEI. The V gene lost 3 bases and the J gene lost 5 bases, with 10 bases spanning the gap. This CDR3 is built from 13 residues. The CDR3 spells CASSDLRPETQYF. The DNA of the CDR3 is TGTGCCAGCAGTGATTTACGCCCCGAGACCCAGTACTTC. The full variable domain, rest sourced from reference TRBV2 and TRBJ2-5, is EPEVTQTPSHQVTQMGQEVILRCVPISNHLYFYWYRQILGQKVEFLVSFYNNEISEKSEIFDDQFSVERPDGSNFTLKIRSTKLEDSAMYFCASSDLRPETQYFGPGTRLLVL.

This chain links TRBV5-1 with TRBJ2-1, with a tentative D call TRBD1 (5 bases). There are 13 residues in the CDR3. V shed 5 bases and J shed 5 bases, with 11 bases lying between them. Germline CDR1 SGHRS, CDR2 YFSETQ. The CDR3 DNA is TGCGCCAGCAGTCTAGGGGCCAACAATGAGCAGTTCTTC. It codes for CASSLGANNEQFF.

The V and J genes are TRBV27 and TRBJ2-1; D is possibly TRBD1 or TRBD2 (5 bases each). CDR3 length: 16 amino acids. Trimming took off 7 bases at V and 6 bases at J, with 22 bases between the two ends. The germline V gene encodes CDR1 MNHEY and CDR2 SMNVEV (reference sequence). Here the CDR3 DNA reads TGTGCCAGCAAACGCACCGGGACGCCTTCCATCAATGAGCAGTTCTTC. Amino acids: CASKRTGTPSINEQFF.

The chain couples TRBV5-1 to TRBJ2-2; D ambiguous. CDR1 and CDR2 from the germline V gene are SGHRS and YFSETQ. The length of the CDR3 is 15 residues. With 1 base removed from V and 0 bases from J, the gap between germline ends came to 7 bases. The CDR3 loop reads CASSLLGTNTGELFF. CDR3 DNA: TGCGCCAGCAGCTTGTTGGGGACGAACACCGGGGAGCTGTTTTTT.

The rearrangement links TRBV18 to TRBJ1-4; 9 bases are shared with TRBD1. The V gene's germline CDR1 is KGHSH and CDR2 LQKENI. Germline trimming cut 3 bases from V and 8 bases from J; bases unmatched to any gene: 7. CDR3 length: 15 residues. For the CDR3, the DNA is TGTGCCAGCTCACCTCGACAGGGGGACGGAGAAAAACTGTTTTTT. Translated: CASSPRQGDGEKLFF.

The V call is TRBV28, the J call TRBJ1-2, with TRBD1 matching 8 bases. The CDR3 sequence is 12 residues long. Germline lookup yields CDR1 MDHEN and CDR2 SYDVKM. Trimming removed 6 bases from V and 5 bases from J; junction bases left unmatched: 2. DNA of the CDR3: TGTGCCAGCAGGCAGGGGGCGTATGGCTACACCTTC. Its protein is CASRQGAYGYTF.